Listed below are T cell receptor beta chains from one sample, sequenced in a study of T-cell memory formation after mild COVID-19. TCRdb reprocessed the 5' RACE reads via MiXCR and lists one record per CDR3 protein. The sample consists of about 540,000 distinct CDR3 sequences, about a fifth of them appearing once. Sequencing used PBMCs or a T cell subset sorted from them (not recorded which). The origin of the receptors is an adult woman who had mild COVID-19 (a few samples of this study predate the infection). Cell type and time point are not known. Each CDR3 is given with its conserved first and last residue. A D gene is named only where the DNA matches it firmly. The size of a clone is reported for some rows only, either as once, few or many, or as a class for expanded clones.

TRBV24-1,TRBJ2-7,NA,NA,TGTGCCACCAGTGATGGGGGGCAGGCGTACGAGCAGTACTTC,CATSDGGQAYEQYF
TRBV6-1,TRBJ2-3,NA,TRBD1,TGTGCCAGCAGTGGGACAGGGCTTAGCACAGATACGCAGTATTTT,CASSGTGLSTDTQYF
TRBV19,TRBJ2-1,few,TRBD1,TGTGCCAGTACCACGACAGGGATGAATGAGCAGTTCTTC,CASTTTGMNEQFF
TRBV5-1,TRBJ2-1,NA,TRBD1,TGCGCCAGCAGCCCGTCAGGGGGCCGGGAGCAGTTCTTC,CASSPSGGREQFF
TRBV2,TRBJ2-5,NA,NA,TGTGCCAGCACCGGAAGGGGGGCCCAAGAGACCCAGTACTTC,CASTGRGAQETQYF
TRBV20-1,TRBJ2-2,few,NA,TGCAGTGCTAGAATGTCCTACACCGGGGAGCTGTTTTTT,CSARMSYTGELFF
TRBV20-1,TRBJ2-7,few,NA,TGCAGTGCTAGAAGCCAGGGGGGGGTTACCTACGAGCAGTACTTC,CSARSQGGVTYEQYF
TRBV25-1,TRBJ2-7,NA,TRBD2,TGTGCCAGCAGTGAATATGGAGATGGGGGGGACGAGCAGTACTTC,CASSEYGDGGDEQYF
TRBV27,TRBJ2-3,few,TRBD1,TGTGCCAGCAGCTGGGGGACAGGGGGCGCAGATACGCAGTATTTT,CASSWGTGGADTQYF
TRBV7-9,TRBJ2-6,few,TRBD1,TGTGCCAGCAGCTCTTGGGACAGGGGTATGTCTGGGGCCAACGTCCTGACTTTC,CASSSWDRGMSGANVLTF